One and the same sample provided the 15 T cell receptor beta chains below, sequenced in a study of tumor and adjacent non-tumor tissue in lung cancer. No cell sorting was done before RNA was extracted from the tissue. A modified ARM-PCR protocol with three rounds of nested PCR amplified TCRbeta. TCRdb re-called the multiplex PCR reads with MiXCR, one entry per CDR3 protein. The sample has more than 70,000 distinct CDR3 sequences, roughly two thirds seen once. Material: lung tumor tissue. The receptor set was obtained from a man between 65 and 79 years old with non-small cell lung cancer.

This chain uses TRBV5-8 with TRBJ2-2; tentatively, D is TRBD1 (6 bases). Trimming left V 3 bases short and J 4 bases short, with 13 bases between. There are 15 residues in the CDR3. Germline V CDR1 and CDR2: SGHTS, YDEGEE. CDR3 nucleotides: TGTGCCAGCAGCTCGGCAATGGGGGCCACCGGGGAGCTGTTTTTT. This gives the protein CASSSAMGATGELFF.

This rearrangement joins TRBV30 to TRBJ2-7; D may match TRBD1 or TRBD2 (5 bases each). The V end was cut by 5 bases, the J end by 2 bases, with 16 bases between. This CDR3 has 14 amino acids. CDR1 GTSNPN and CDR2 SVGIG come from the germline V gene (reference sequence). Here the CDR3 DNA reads TGTGCCTGGGGGACGGACAAGGGACCCTACGAGCAGTACTTC. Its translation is CAWGTDKGPYEQYF.

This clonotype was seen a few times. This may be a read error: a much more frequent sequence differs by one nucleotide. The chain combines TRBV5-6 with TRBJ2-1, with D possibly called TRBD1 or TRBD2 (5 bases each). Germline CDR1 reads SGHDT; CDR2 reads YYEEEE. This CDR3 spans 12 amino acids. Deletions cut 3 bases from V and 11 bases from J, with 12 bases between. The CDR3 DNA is TGTGCCAGCAGCTCCGGGGCGGCGAAGCAGTTCTTC. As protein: CASSSGAAKQFF.

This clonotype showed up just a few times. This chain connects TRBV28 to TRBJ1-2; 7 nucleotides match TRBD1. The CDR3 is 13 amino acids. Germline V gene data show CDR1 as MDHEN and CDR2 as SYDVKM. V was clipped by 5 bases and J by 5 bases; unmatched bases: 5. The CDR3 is CASSRDSRYGYTF. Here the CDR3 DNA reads TGTGCCAGCAGTCGGGACAGCAGATATGGCTACACCTTC.

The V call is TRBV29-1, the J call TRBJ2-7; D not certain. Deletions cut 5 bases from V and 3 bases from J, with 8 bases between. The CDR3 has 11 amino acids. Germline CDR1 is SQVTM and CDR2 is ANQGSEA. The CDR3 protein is CSVKYYYEQYF. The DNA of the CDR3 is TGCAGCGTTAAGTACTACTACGAGCAGTACTTC.

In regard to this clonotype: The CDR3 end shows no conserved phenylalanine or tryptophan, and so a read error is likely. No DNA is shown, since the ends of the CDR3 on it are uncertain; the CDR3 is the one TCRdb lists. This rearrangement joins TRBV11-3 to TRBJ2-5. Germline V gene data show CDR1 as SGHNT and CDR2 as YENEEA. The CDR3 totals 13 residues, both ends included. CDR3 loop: CDSSPGLGETQHI.

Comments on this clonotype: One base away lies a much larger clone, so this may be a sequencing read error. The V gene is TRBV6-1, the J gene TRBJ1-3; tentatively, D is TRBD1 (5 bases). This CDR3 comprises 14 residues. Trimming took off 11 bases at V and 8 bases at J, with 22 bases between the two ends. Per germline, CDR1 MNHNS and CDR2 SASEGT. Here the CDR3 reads CASIMGTTGDTIYF. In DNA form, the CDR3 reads TGTGCCTCTATTATGGGGACTACGGGAGACACCATATATTTT.

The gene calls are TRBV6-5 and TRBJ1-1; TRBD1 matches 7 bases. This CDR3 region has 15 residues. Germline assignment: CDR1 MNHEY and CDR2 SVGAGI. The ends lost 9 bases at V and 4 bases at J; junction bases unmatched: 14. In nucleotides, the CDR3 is TGTGCCAGTAGCCTGCCCCCAGGGGGTATCACTGAAGCTTTCTTT. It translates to CASSLPPGGITEAFF.

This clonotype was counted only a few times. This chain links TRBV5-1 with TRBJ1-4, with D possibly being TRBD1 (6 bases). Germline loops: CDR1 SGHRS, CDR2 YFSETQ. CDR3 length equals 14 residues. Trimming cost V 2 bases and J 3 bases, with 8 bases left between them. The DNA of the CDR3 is TGCGCCAGCAGCTTCTCAGGGGCTAATGAAAAACTGTTTTTT. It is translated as CASSFSGANEKLFF.

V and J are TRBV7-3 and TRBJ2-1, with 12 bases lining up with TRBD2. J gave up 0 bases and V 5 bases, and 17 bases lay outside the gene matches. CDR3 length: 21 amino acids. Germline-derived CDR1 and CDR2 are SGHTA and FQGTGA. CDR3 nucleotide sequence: TGTGCCAGCAGCCCCCGACCGAGACTAGCGGGAGACGGGAGCTCCTACAATGAGCAGTTCTTC. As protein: CASSPRPRLAGDGSSYNEQFF.

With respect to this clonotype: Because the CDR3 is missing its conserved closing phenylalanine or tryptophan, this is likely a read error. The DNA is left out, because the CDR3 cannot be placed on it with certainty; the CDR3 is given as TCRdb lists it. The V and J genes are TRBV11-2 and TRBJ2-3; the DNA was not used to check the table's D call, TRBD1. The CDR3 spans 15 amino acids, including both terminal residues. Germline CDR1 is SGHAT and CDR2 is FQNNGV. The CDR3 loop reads CASSAGQGLANTQCR.

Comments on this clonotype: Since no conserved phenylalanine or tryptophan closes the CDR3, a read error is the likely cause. In DNA, the CDR3 is TGTGCCAGCAGTGGAAGAGTCGACGGTACTGAAGCTTTCATT. Its translation is CASSGRVDGTEAFI. This chain connects TRBV6-1 to TRBJ1-1, with D unresolved. The CDR3 loop spans 14 amino acids. Germline loops: CDR1 MNHNS, CDR2 SASEGT. The V end lost 4 bases, the J end lost 5 bases, and 14 bases lay between the germline ends.

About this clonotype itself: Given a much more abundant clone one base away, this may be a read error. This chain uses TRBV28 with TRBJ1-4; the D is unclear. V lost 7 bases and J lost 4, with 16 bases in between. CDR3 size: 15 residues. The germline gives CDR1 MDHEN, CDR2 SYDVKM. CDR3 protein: CASTPHGMGNEKLFF. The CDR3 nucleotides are TGTGCCAGCACTCCCCACGGGATGGGTAATGAAAAACTGTTTTTT.

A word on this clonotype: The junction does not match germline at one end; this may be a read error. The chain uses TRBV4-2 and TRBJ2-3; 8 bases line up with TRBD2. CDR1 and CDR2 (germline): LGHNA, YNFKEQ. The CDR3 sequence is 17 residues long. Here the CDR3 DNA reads TGTGCCAGTAGCCCGGGTCGACTAGCGACTAGCACAGATACGCAATATTTT. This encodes CASSPGRLATSTDTQYF.

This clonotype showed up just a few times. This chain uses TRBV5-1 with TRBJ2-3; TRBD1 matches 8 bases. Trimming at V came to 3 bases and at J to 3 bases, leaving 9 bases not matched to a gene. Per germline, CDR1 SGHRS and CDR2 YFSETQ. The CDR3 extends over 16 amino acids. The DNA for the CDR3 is TGCGCCAGCAGCTCCGTTGGACAGGGCGGAACAGATACGCAGTATTTT. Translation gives CASSSVGQGGTDTQYF.